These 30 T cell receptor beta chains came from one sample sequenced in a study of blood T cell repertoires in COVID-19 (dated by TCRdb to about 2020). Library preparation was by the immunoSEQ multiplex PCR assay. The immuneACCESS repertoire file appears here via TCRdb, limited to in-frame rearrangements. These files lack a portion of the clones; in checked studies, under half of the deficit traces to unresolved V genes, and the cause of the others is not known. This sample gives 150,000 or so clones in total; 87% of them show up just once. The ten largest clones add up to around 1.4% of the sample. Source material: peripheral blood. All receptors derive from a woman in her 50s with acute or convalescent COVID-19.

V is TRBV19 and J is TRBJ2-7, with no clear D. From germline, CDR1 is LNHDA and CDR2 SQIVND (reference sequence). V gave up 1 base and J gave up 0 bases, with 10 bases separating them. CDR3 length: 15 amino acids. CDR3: CASSIGPISSYEQYF. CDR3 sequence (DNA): TGTGCCAGTAGTATAGGGCCGATATCCTCCTACGAGCAGTACTTC.

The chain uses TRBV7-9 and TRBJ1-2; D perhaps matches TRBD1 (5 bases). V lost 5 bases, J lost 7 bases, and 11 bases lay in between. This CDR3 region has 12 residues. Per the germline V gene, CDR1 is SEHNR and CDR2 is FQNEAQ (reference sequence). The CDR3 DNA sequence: TGTGCCAGCAGCCCACCGGGGGGTGGCTACACCTTC. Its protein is CASSPPGGGYTF.

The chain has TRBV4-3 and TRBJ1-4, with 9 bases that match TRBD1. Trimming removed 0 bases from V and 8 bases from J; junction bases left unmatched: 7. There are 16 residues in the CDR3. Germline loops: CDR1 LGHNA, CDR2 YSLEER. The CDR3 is CASSQDRGTGTEKLFF. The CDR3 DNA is TGCGCCAGCAGCCAAGATCGGGGGACAGGGACCGAAAAACTGTTTTTT.

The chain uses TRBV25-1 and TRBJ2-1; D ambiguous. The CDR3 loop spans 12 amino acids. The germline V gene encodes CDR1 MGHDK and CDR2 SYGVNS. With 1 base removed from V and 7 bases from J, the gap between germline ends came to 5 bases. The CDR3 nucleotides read TGTGCCAGCAGTGAATCGGTTAATGAGCAGTTCTTC. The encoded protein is CASSESVNEQFF.

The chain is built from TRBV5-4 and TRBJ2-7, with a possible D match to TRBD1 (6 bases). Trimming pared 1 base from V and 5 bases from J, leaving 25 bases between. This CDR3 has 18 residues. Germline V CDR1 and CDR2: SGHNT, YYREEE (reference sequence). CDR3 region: CASSLKSGRGPLRDEQYF. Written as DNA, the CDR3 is TGTGCCAGCAGCTTGAAAAGTGGCAGGGGTCCCTTGAGGGACGAGCAGTACTTC.

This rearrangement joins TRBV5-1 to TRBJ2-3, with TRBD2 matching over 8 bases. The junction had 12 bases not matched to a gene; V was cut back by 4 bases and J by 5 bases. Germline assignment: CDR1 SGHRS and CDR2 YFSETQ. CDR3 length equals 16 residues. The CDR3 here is CASSIPLAGVQDTQYF. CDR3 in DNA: TGCGCCAGCAGCATACCCCTAGCGGGCGTGCAAGATACGCAGTATTTT.

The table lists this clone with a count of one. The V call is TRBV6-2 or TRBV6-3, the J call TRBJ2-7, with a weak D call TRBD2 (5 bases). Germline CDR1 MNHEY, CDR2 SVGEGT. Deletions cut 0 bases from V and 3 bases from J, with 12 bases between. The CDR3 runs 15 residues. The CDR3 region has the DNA TGTGCCAGCAGTTACTCGATCGACTACCACTACGAGCAGTACTTC. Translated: CASSYSIDYHYEQYF.

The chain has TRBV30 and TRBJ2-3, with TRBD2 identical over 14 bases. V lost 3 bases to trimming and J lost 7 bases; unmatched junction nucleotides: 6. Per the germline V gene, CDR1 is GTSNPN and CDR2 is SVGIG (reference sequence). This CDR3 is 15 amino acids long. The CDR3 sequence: CAWSETSGRGNTQYF. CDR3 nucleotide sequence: TGTGCCTGGAGCGAGACTAGCGGGAGGGGTAATACGCAGTATTTT.

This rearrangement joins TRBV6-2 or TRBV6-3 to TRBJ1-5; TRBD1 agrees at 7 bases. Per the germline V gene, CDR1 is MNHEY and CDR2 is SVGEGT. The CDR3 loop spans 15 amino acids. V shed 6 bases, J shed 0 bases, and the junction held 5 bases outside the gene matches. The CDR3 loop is CASSPRGSSNQPQHF. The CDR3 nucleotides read TGTGCCAGCAGCCCCAGGGGGAGTAGCAATCAGCCCCAGCATTTT.

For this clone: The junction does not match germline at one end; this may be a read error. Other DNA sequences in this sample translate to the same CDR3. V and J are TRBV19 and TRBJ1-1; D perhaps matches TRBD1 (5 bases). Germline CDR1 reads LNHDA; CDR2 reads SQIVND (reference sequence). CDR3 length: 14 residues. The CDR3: CASSIDSPNTEAFF. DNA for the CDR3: TGTGCTAGTAGTATCGACAGCCCTAACACTGAAGCTTTCTTT. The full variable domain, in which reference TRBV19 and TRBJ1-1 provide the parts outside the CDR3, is DGGITQSPKYLFRKEGQNVTLSCEQNLNHDAMYWYRQDPGQGLRLIYYSQIVNDFQKGDIAEGYSVSREKKESFPLTVTSAQKNPTAFYLCASSIDSPNTEAFFGQGTRLTVV.

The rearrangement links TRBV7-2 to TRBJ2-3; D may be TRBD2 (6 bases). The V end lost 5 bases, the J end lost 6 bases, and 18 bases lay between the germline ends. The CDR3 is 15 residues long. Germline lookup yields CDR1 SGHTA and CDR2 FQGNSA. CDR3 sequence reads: CASSRSPSEWDTQYF. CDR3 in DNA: TGTGCCAGCAGCCGCAGTCCTAGCGAGTGGGATACGCAGTATTTT.

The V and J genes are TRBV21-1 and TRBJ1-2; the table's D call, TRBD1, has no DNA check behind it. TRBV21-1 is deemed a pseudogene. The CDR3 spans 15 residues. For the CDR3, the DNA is TGTGCCAGCAGCAAAGGAACAGTAGCTAACTATGGCTACACCTTC. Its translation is CASSKGTVANYGYTF.

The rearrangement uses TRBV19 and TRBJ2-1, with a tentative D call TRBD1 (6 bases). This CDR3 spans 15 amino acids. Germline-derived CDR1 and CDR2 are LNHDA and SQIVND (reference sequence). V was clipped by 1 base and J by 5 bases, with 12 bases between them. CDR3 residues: CASSIGTRGDNEQFF. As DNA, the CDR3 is TGTGCCAGTAGTATAGGGACCAGGGGCGACAATGAGCAGTTCTTC.

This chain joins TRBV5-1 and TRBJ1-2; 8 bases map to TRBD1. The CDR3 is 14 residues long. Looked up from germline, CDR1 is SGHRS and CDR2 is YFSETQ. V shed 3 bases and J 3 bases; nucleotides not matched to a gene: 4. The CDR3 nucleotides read TGCGCCAGCAGCTACTCAGGGGGCCACTATGGCTACACCTTC. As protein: CASSYSGGHYGYTF.

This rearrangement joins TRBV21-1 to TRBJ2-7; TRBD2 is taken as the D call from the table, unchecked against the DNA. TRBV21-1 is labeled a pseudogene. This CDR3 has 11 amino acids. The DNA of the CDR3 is TGTGCCAGCAGCGAGTCACTCGTGCAGTACTTC. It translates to CASSESLVQYF.

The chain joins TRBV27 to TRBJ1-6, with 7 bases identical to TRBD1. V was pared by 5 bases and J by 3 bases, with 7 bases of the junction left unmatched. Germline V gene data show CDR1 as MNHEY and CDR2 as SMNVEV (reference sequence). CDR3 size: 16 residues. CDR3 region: CASSTRTGIYNSPLHF. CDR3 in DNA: TGTGCCAGCAGTACCCGGACAGGAATCTATAATTCACCCCTCCACTTT.

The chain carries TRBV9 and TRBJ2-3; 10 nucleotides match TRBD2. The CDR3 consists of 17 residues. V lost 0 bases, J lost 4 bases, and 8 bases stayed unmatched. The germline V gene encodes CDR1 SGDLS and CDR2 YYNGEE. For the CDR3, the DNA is TGTGCCAGCAGCGTAGGCCGACTAGCGGGCGCTGCAGATACGCAGTATTTT. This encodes CASSVGRLAGAADTQYF.

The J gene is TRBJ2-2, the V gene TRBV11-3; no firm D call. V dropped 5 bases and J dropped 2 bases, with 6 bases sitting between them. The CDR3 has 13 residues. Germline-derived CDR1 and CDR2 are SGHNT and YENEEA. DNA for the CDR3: TGTGCCAGCAGCCCAGGAAACACCGGGGAGCTGTTTTTT. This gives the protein CASSPGNTGELFF. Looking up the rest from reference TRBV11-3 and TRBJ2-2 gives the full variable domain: EAGVVQSPRYKIIEKKQPVAFWCNPISGHNTLYWYLQNLGQGPELLIRYENEEAVDDSQLPKDRFSAERLKGVDSTLKIQPAELGDSAVYLCASSPGNTGELFFGEGSRLTVL.

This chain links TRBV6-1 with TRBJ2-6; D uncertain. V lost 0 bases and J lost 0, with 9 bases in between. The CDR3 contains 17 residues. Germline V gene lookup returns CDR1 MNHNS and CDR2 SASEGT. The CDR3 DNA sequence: TGTGCCAGCAGTGAAGCGAGACAACTCTCTGGGGCCAACGTCCTGACTTTC. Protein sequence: CASSEARQLSGANVLTF.

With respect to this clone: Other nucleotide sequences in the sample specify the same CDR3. CDR3 DNA: TGTGCCAGCAGCGTGGGGACAGGACAAGAGACCCAGTACTTC. Protein: CASSVGTGQETQYF. The rearrangement joins TRBV7-2 to TRBJ2-5; TRBD1 matches 8 bases. Per germline, CDR1 SGHTA and CDR2 FQGNSA. The V and J ends lost 5 bases and 2 bases, in that order; junction bases with no gene match: 4. CDR3 length equals 14 residues. Filled out from reference TRBV7-2 and TRBJ2-5, the complete variable domain reads GAGVSQSPSNKVTEKGKDVELRCDPISGHTALYWYRQSLGQGLEFLIYFQGNSAPDKSGLPSDRFSAERTGGSVSTLTIQRTQQEDSAVYLCASSVGTGQETQYFGPGTRLLVL.

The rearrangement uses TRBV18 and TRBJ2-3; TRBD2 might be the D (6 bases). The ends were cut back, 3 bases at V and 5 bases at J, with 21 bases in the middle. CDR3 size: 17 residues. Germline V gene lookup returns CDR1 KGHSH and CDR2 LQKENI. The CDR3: CASSPMITSQWGDTQYF. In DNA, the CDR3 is TGTGCCAGCTCACCGATGATCACTAGCCAGTGGGGAGATACGCAGTATTTT.

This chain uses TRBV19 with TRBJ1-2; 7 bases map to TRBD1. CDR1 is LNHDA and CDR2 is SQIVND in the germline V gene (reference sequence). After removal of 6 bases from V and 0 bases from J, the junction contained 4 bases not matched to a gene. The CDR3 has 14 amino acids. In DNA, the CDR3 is TGTGCCAGTAGGAGGGGGCTAGCTAACTATGGCTACACCTTC. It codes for CASRRGLANYGYTF.

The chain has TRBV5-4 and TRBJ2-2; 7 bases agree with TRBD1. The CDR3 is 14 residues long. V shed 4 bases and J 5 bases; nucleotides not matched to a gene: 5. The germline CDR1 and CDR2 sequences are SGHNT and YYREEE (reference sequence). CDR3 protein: CASSRDRTTGELFF. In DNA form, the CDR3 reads TGTGCCAGCAGCCGGGACAGAACAACCGGGGAGCTGTTTTTT. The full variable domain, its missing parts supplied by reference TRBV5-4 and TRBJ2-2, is ETGVTQSPTHLIKTRGQQVTLRCSSQSGHNTVSWYQQALGQGPQFIFQYYREEENGRGNFPPRFSGLQFPNYSSELNVNALELDDSALYLCASSRDRTTGELFFGEGSRLTVL.

The CDR3 region is CASSPKTTGYVTEAFF. DNA of the CDR3: TGTGCCAGCTCACCGAAAACGACAGGGTATGTCACTGAAGCTTTCTTT. The rearrangement links TRBV18 to TRBJ1-1; TRBD1 agrees at 7 bases. Trimming removed 3 bases from V and 4 bases from J; junction bases left unmatched: 11. CDR1 is KGHSH, CDR2 LQKENI, per germline. This CDR3 comprises 16 residues.

The CDR3 sequence is CASSFGQGVRNEQFF. For the CDR3, the DNA is TGTGCCAGCAGCTTTGGCCAGGGGGTTAGAAATGAGCAGTTCTTC. V gene TRBV11-2 combines with J gene TRBJ2-1, with TRBD1 matching over 7 bases. The germline V gene has CDR1 SGHAT and CDR2 FQNNGV. V lost 3 bases, J lost 7 bases, and 9 bases stayed unmatched. The CDR3 consists of 15 residues.

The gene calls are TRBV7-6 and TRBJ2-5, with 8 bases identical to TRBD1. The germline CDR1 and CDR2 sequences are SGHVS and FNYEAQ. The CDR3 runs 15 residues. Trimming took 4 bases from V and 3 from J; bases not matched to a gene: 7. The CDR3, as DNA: TGTGCCAGCAGCTCCGGACAGGGCGGGAAAGAGACCCAGTACTTC. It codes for CASSSGQGGKETQYF. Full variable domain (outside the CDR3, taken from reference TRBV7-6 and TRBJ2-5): GAGVSQSPRYKVTKRGQDVALRCDPISGHVSLYWYRQALGQGPEFLTYFNYEAQQDKSGLPNDRFSAERPEGSISTLTIQRTEQRDSAMYRCASSSGQGGKETQYFGPGTRLLVL.

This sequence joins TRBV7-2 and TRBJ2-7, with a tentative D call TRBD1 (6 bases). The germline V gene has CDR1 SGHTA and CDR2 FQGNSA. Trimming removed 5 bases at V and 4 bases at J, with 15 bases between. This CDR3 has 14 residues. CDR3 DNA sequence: TGTGCCAGCAGCCCCCAGGGGTTTTCTTACGAGCAGTACTTC. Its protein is CASSPQGFSYEQYF.

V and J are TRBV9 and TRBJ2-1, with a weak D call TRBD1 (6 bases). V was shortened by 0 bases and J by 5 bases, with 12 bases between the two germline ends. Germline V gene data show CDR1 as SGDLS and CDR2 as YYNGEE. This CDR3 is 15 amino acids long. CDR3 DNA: TGTGCCAGCAGCGTAGAACACAGGGTAAACAATGAGCAGTTCTTC. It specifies CASSVEHRVNNEQFF.

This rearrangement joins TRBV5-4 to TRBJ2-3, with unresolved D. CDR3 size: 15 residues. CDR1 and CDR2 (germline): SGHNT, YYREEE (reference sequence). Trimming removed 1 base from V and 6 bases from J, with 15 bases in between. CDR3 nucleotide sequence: TGTGCCAGCAGCTTGAGTCTTCTGCGGTCGGATACGCAGTATTTT. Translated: CASSLSLLRSDTQYF. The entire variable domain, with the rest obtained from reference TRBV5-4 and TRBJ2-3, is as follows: ETGVTQSPTHLIKTRGQQVTLRCSSQSGHNTVSWYQQALGQGPQFIFQYYREEENGRGNFPPRFSGLQFPNYSSELNVNALELDDSALYLCASSLSLLRSDTQYFGPGTRLTVL.

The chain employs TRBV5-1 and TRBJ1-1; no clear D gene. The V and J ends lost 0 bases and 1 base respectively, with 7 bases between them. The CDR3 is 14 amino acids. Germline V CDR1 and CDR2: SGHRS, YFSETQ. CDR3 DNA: TGCGCCAGCAGCTTGGGGCCGGGGAACACTGAAGCTTTCTTT. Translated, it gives CASSLGPGNTEAFF.